This T cell receptor beta chain was observed in a study of OX40 agonist ivuxolimab in advanced cancers. The CDR3 totals 13 residues. Looked up from germline, CDR1 is MRHNA and CDR2 is SNTAGT. Germline trimming cut 8 bases from V and 4 bases from J; bases unmatched to any gene: 7. Some clones are missing from TCRdb's copy, which holds only in-frame ones; the method was immunoSEQ multiplex PCR. The table includes tens of thousands of clones, 70% to 90% detected once. The chain carries TRBV6-4 and TRBJ1-1, with 7 bases that match TRBD1. This sample comprised CD4+ or CD8+ T cells sorted from blood, obtained in a trial of the OX40 agonist ivuxolimab. This TCR came from an adult with an advanced solid tumor such as melanoma, head and neck, liver or kidney cancer. The CDR3 region is CASSTGLGTEAFF. CDR3 bases: TGTGCCAGCTCGACAGGGTTGGGCACTGAAGCTTTCTTT.